Below are 19 T cell receptor beta chains sequenced from a single sample in a study of CD4 T cells in relation to SARS-CoV-2 and coronaviruses. The repertoire was sequenced with immunoSEQ multiplex PCR; TCRdb's copy has only in-frame clones and lacks some. The table has tens of thousands of clones, over 85% seen once. Before the COVID-19 pandemic, during about 2010-2019, CD4+ T cells were taken from unexposed donors. Sequenced material: naive CD4+ T cells from PBMCs. The sample's subset: naive CD4+ T cells isolated by negative enrichment. These TCRs come from a human donor in good health.

The CDR3 reads CASTVAGGINTQYF. The CDR3 DNA reads as TGTGCCAGCACAGTAGCGGGAGGCATTAATACGCAGTATTTT. The chain carries TRBV6-6 and TRBJ2-3; TRBD2 matches 10 bases. The CDR3 sequence is 14 residues long. Germline assignment: CDR1 MNHNY and CDR2 SVGAGI (reference sequence). V gave up 7 bases and J gave up 7 bases; unmatched junction bases: 8.

This clone was observed a few times. The gene calls are TRBV5-4 and TRBJ2-5, with unresolved D. The CDR3 loop spans 14 amino acids. Germline CDR1 SGHNT, CDR2 YYREEE (reference sequence). Trimming removed 4 bases from V and 3 bases from J, with 13 bases in between. CDR3 amino acids: CASSPPWPEETQYF. In DNA form, the CDR3 reads TGTGCCAGCAGCCCTCCTTGGCCAGAAGAGACCCAGTACTTC.

This CDR3 reads CASSPVTGAFYNSPLHF. The DNA for the CDR3 is TGTGCCAGCAGCCCGGTGACAGGGGCGTTCTATAATTCACCCCTCCACTTT. V and J are TRBV7-2 and TRBJ1-6; 8 positions agree with TRBD1. The CDR3 has 17 residues. Losses at the gene ends were 5 bases for V and 3 bases for J; bases not matched to a gene: 9. Germline V lookup: CDR1 SGHTA, CDR2 FQGNSA. The full variable domain, its missing parts supplied by reference TRBV7-2 and TRBJ1-6, is GAGVSQSPSNKVTEKGKDVELRCDPISGHTALYWYRQSLGQGLEFLIYFQGNSAPDKSGLPSDRFSAERTGGSVSTLTIQRTQQEDSAVYLCASSPVTGAFYNSPLHFGNGTRLTVT.

The genes are TRBV27 and TRBJ2-1; maybe TRBD1 (6 bases). The CDR3 consists of 14 residues. Germline values: CDR1 MNHEY, CDR2 SMNVEV (reference sequence). Trimming left V 1 base short and J 7 bases short, with 11 bases between. CDR3 in amino acids: CASSLYSGENEQFF. In DNA form, the CDR3 reads TGTGCCAGCAGTTTATATTCAGGGGAGAATGAGCAGTTCTTC.

V is TRBV7-3 and J is TRBJ2-3; D remains unclear. Germline values: CDR1 SGHTA, CDR2 FQGTGA. V lost 3 bases and J lost 5, with 12 bases in between. This CDR3 contains 14 residues. The CDR3 protein is CASSFGDLGDTQYF. For the CDR3, the DNA is TGTGCCAGCAGCTTCGGCGATCTAGGAGATACGCAGTATTTT.

This clone occurred once. V gene TRBV19 combines with J gene TRBJ2-5; 7 bases agree with TRBD2. The CDR3 has 17 amino acids. CDR1 LNHDA and CDR2 SQIVND come from the germline V gene (reference sequence). V gave up 6 bases and J gave up 3 bases; unmatched junction bases: 16. CDR3 nucleotides: TGTGCCAGTAGCCAGCCGGGTTCTAGGCGGGGGAAAGAGACCCAGTACTTC. Translating gives CASSQPGSRRGKETQYF.

The chain combines TRBV3-1 (or the pseudogene TRBV3-2) with TRBJ2-7; 7 nucleotides align to TRBD1. With 6 bases clipped from V and 5 bases from J, the junction kept 7 bases outside the gene matches. Germline V gene sequence: CDR1 LGHDT, CDR2 YNNKEL (reference sequence). This CDR3 spans 13 amino acids. The CDR3 loop is CASSRQGTDEQYF. In DNA form, the CDR3 reads TGTGCCAGCAGTAGACAGGGTACCGACGAGCAGTACTTC.

The rearrangement uses TRBV9 and TRBJ2-3; D gene unclear. Germline V gene data show CDR1 as SGDLS and CDR2 as YYNGEE. CDR3 size: 15 residues. Trimming stripped 0 bases from V and 2 bases from J, with 10 bases between. The DNA of the CDR3 is TGTGCCAGCAGCGTAGGGTCGGCCCCCACAGATACGCAGTATTTT. Protein sequence: CASSVGSAPTDTQYF. Full variable domain (missing parts from reference TRBV9 and TRBJ2-3): DSGVTQTPKHLITATGQRVTLRCSPRSGDLSVYWYQQSLDQGLQFLIQYYNGEERAKGNILERFSAQQFPDLHSELNLSSLELGDSALYFCASSVGSAPTDTQYFGPGTRLTVL.

This chain connects TRBV2 to TRBJ1-6, with D possibly TRBD1 on 5 matching bases. V was cut by 2 bases and J by 3 bases, with 11 bases left in between. The germline V gene encodes CDR1 SNHLY and CDR2 FYNNEI. The CDR3 has 16 residues. The CDR3 region is CASSERGLIYNSPLHF. The CDR3 nucleotides read TGTGCCAGCAGTGAAAGGGGACTCATCTATAATTCACCCCTCCACTTT.

The chain joins TRBV4-1 to TRBJ2-7; TRBD1 agrees at 9 bases. Losses at the gene ends were 4 bases for V and 0 bases for J; bases not matched to a gene: 7. Germline-derived CDR1 and CDR2 are MGHRA and YSYEKL. CDR3 length equals 16 residues. The CDR3 region is CASSLHPGQGSYEQYF. Written as DNA, the CDR3 is TGCGCCAGCAGCCTACATCCGGGACAGGGCTCCTACGAGCAGTACTTC.

This clone appeared once. This rearrangement joins TRBV18 to TRBJ1-2; TRBD1 is a possible D gene (5 bases). Germline assignment: CDR1 KGHSH and CDR2 LQKENI. CDR3 length: 17 amino acids. V lost 0 bases and J lost 2, with 16 bases in between. The DNA for the CDR3 is TGTGCCAGCTCACCACCCGACAGAATGAAGGGGAACTATGGCTACACCTTC. It specifies CASSPPDRMKGNYGYTF. Full variable domain (missing parts from reference TRBV18 and TRBJ1-2): NAGVMQNPRHLVRRRGQEARLRCSPMKGHSHVYWYRQLPEEGLKFMVYLQKENIIDESGMPKERFSAEFPKEGPSILRIQQVVRGDSAAYFCASSPPDRMKGNYGYTFGSGTRLTVV.

This sequence joins TRBV7-2 and TRBJ2-1; 9 bases fit TRBD2. The CDR3 is 16 residues long. CDR1 and CDR2 (germline): SGHTA, FQGNSA. Trimming took 1 base from V and 4 from J; bases not matched to a gene: 5. In nucleotides, the CDR3 is TGTGCCAGCAGCTTAGGTGGAGCGGGGGGTTACAATGAGCAGTTCTTC. Protein product: CASSLGGAGGYNEQFF. Complete variable domain (other parts from reference TRBV7-2 and TRBJ2-1): GAGVSQSPSNKVTEKGKDVELRCDPISGHTALYWYRQSLGQGLEFLIYFQGNSAPDKSGLPSDRFSAERTGGSVSTLTIQRTQQEDSAVYLCASSLGGAGGYNEQFFGPGTRLTVL.

This chain connects TRBV9 to TRBJ1-2, with D possibly being TRBD1 (6 bases). This CDR3 has 16 amino acids. The germline gives CDR1 SGDLS, CDR2 YYNGEE. V lost 0 bases and J 6 bases, leaving 18 bases between the germline ends. CDR3 region: CASSVAGASAWDGYTF. The CDR3 region has the DNA TGTGCCAGCAGCGTAGCAGGGGCCTCTGCTTGGGATGGCTACACCTTC. Supplemented by reference TRBV9 and TRBJ1-2, the full variable domain reads DSGVTQTPKHLITATGQRVTLRCSPRSGDLSVYWYQQSLDQGLQFLIQYYNGEERAKGNILERFSAQQFPDLHSELNLSSLELGDSALYFCASSVAGASAWDGYTFGSGTRLTVV.

The genes are TRBV5-1 and TRBJ1-1; D gene unclear. The V end lost 0 bases, the J end lost 5 bases, and 8 bases lay between the germline ends. CDR1 is SGHRS and CDR2 is YFSETQ in the germline V gene. The CDR3 loop spans 13 amino acids. Here the CDR3 DNA reads TGCGCCAGCAGCTTGGAAGCCAGGACTGAAGCTTTCTTT. This encodes CASSLEARTEAFF.

This rearrangement joins TRBV28 to TRBJ1-2; 8 positions agree with TRBD1. The CDR3 spans 13 residues. After removal of 4 bases from V and 8 bases from J, the junction contained 6 bases not matched to a gene. CDR1 and CDR2 (germline): MDHEN, SYDVKM. The CDR3 here is CASSYRRGQGYTF. The CDR3 DNA follows: TGTGCCAGCAGTTATCGCAGGGGGCAAGGCTACACCTTC.

Only a few counts were recorded for this clone. The rearrangement joins TRBV4-1 to TRBJ2-7; D is unclear. The CDR3 is made up of 15 amino acids. CDR1 and CDR2 from the germline V gene are MGHRA and YSYEKL. Trimming took 6 bases from V and 1 from J, leaving 16 bases between them. The CDR3 bases are TGCGCCAGCAGTCTAACTTACACTCCTTCCTACGAGCAGTACTTC. Its translation: CASSLTYTPSYEQYF.

J is TRBJ2-3 and V is TRBV27; 8 nucleotides agree with TRBD1. Germline CDR1 is MNHEY and CDR2 is SMNVEV (reference sequence). With 5 bases clipped from V and 0 bases from J, the junction kept 4 bases outside the gene matches. CDR3 length: 15 residues. This chain's CDR3 is CASSPWDRSTDTQYF. For the CDR3, the DNA is TGTGCCAGCAGTCCCTGGGACAGGAGCACAGATACGCAGTATTTT.

The V gene is TRBV5-6, the J gene TRBJ2-3; 7 bases line up with TRBD2. Germline trimming cut 0 bases from V and 4 bases from J; bases unmatched to any gene: 2. CDR1 and CDR2 (germline): SGHDT, YYEEEE. CDR3 length: 14 residues. Here the CDR3 reads CASSLAAGPDTQYF. In nucleotides, the CDR3 is TGTGCCAGCAGCTTGGCAGCGGGGCCAGATACGCAGTATTTT.

The J gene is TRBJ2-1, the V gene TRBV7-8; D gene ambiguous. V lost 6 bases and J lost 12, with 12 bases in between. This CDR3 contains 11 residues. The germline CDR1 and CDR2 sequences are SGHVS and FQNEAQ. CDR3 region: CASSLLSSQFF. The CDR3, as DNA: TGTGCCAGCAGTCTTTTATCGTCGCAGTTCTTC.